One sample yielded the 17 T cell receptor beta chains listed below, sequenced in a study of post-analysis software for immune sequencing data. Study-level findings and limits: Comparison of patients with controls showed roughly five TRBV segments more frequent in patients, TRBV5-6, TRBV5-1 and TRBV20-1 among them.

These receptors' antigens are unknown. Tagging with unique molecular identifiers was a feature of the TCR beta cDNA libraries. TCRdb redid the calling of the PCR reads with MiXCR, one entry per CDR3 protein. Of 820,000 or so distinct CDR3 sequences in the sample, around 53% were seen once. The sample comprised blood. The receptors shown here come from a girl under 18 with multiple sclerosis.

V and J are TRBV12-3 or TRBV12-4 and TRBJ2-1; D not resolved. CDR3 size: 15 residues. Trimming stripped 5 bases from V and 6 bases from J, with 17 bases between. The CDR3 region has the DNA TGTGCCAGCAGTCCCTGGGTTGGAGCCTCCAATGAGCAGTTCTTC. Translated: CASSPWVGASNEQFF.

The chain carries TRBV5-1 and TRBJ2-7; D perhaps matches TRBD2 (6 bases). Deletions cut 5 bases from V and 2 bases from J, with 17 bases between. The CDR3 has 15 amino acids. Germline CDR1 SGHRS, CDR2 YFSETQ. The CDR3 region has the DNA TGCGCCAGCAGAATTGGAGGGTCCACAACCTACGAGCAGTACTTC. This sequence encodes CASRIGGSTTYEQYF.

The chain carries TRBV2 and TRBJ2-1; D might be TRBD1 or TRBD2, each matching 5 bases. The CDR3 has 13 residues. V gave up 0 bases and J gave up 7 bases, with 7 bases separating them. The germline CDR1 and CDR2 sequences are SNHLY and FYNNEI. The CDR3 reads CASSEAGENEQFF. Written as DNA, the CDR3 is TGTGCCAGCAGTGAAGCGGGGGAAAATGAGCAGTTCTTC. Full variable domain (rest looked up from reference TRBV2 and TRBJ2-1): EPEVTQTPSHQVTQMGQEVILRCVPISNHLYFYWYRQILGQKVEFLVSFYNNEISEKSEIFDDQFSVERPDGSNFTLKIRSTKLEDSAMYFCASSEAGENEQFFGPGTRLTVL.

The chain recombines TRBV12-3 or TRBV12-4 with TRBJ2-1, with D possibly being TRBD1 or TRBD2 (5 bases each). This CDR3 has 15 residues. Trimming removed 3 bases from V and 6 bases from J, with 15 bases in between. The CDR3 coding sequence is TGTGCCAGCAGTTTGGCGGACTCCGGGACCAATGAGCAGTTCTTC. Protein product: CASSLADSGTNEQFF.

This clonotype came up once. This rearrangement joins TRBV4-2 to TRBJ2-3, with D possibly called TRBD1 or TRBD2 (5 bases each). The CDR3 spans 15 residues. Germline V gene data show CDR1 as LGHNA and CDR2 as YNFKEQ. Trimming took off 2 bases at V and 2 bases at J, with 11 bases between the two ends. The CDR3 DNA reads as TGTGCCAGCAGCCAAACCGGGACCTTCACAGATACGCAGTATTTT. Its protein is CASSQTGTFTDTQYF.

The J gene is TRBJ1-2, the V gene TRBV29-1; 7 bases fit TRBD1. The junction had 10 bases not matched to a gene; V was cut back by 5 bases and J by 4 bases. Germline CDR1 SQVTM, CDR2 ANQGSEA. The CDR3 is 14 residues long. The DNA for the CDR3 is TGCAGCGTTAGGGGGTATGGGACAGCCTATGGCTACACCTTC. Protein product: CSVRGYGTAYGYTF.

The CDR3 sequence: CASSLISGLTGTQYF. The DNA of the CDR3 is TGTGCCAGCAGCCTAATTAGCGGGCTCACCGGGACCCAGTACTTC. The rearrangement links TRBV7-6 to TRBJ2-7, with 7 bases lining up with TRBD2. Judging by the DNA end, TRBJ2-5 fits better; the J call may be wrong. CDR1 SGHVS and CDR2 FNYEAQ come from the germline V gene. This CDR3 has 15 amino acids.

This clonotype was found a few times. This chain connects TRBV15 to TRBJ2-3; D is uncertain. The germline V gene has CDR1 LNHNV and CDR2 YYDKDF (reference sequence). CDR3 length: 14 residues. V was shortened by 3 bases and J by 0 bases, with 7 bases between the two germline ends. The CDR3 bases are TGTGCCACCAGCAGGGCAACTAGCACAGATACGCAGTATTTT. The encoded protein is CATSRATSTDTQYF.

This clonotype has just a few counts. The chain links TRBV29-1 to TRBJ1-2; 12 bases agree with TRBD1. V shed 6 bases and J 6 bases; nucleotides not matched to a gene: 17. The CDR3 runs 17 residues. The germline CDR1 and CDR2 sequences are SQVTM and ANQGSEA. The DNA for the CDR3 is TGCAGCGTGGGTAAGACAGCCCCGGGACAGGGGGCGCATGGCTACACCTTC. This codes for CSVGKTAPGQGAHGYTF.

The V gene is TRBV6-4, the J gene TRBJ2-1, with 9 positions matching TRBD2. The CDR3 runs to 15 residues. The V and J ends lost 2 bases and 7 bases, in that order; junction bases with no gene match: 6. Germline V lookup: CDR1 MRHNA, CDR2 SNTAGT. The CDR3 is CASSDGLAGSNEQFF. The CDR3 DNA follows: TGTGCCAGCAGTGACGGGCTAGCGGGAAGTAATGAGCAGTTCTTC.

With regard to this clonotype: Possible read error: a much larger clone is one base away. The J gene is TRBJ2-1, the V gene TRBV16; 7 bases align to TRBD1. The DNA end lines up better with TRBJ2-7; the J call may be wrong. Germline V gives CDR1 KGHSY, CDR2 FQNENV. The CDR3 loop spans 15 amino acids. CDR3 sequence (DNA): TGTGCCAGCAGCCTTACAGGGGCCTCCTACAATGAGCAGTACTTC. The encoded protein is CASSLTGASYNEQYF.

The rearrangement links TRBV3-1 to TRBJ2-7; perhaps TRBD1 as D (6 bases). This CDR3 comprises 18 residues. Germline V gene data show CDR1 as LGHDT and CDR2 as YNNKEL (reference sequence). V lost 4 bases and J 0 bases, leaving 22 bases between the germline ends. The CDR3 DNA reads as TGTGCCAGCAGCCCAGATTTGGCAGGGGTCTTGGGCTCCTACGAGCAGTACTTC. This codes for CASSPDLAGVLGSYEQYF.

The chain is built from TRBV29-1 and TRBJ2-2, with D perhaps matching TRBD1 or TRBD2 (6 bases each). The CDR3 is 15 residues long. V lost 4 bases, J lost 2 bases, and 14 bases lay in between. The germline gives CDR1 SQVTM, CDR2 ANQGSEA. The CDR3 reads CSVGGGTYNTGELFF. The CDR3 nucleotides read TGCAGCGTTGGAGGGGGGACTTACAACACCGGGGAGCTGTTTTTT.

This chain joins TRBV7-9 and TRBJ1-1; D possibly corresponds to TRBD1 (6 bases). CDR1 SEHNR and CDR2 FQNEAQ come from the germline V gene (reference sequence). CDR3 length: 17 amino acids. V lost 5 bases and J lost 5, with 24 bases in between. The DNA for the CDR3 is TGTGCCAGCAGCCCCGGGGGGGGTCAGGGGAAGGGGACTGAAGCTTTCTTT. It specifies CASSPGGGQGKGTEAFF.

This clonotype has just a few counts. The chain combines TRBV12-3 or TRBV12-4 with TRBJ2-7, with TRBD2 identical over 7 bases. The CDR3 spans 14 residues. The V segment lost 5 bases and the J segment 4 bases; nucleotides outside the gene matches: 8. The CDR3 DNA follows: TGTGCCAGCAGTATACGGGACGGGAGGTACGAGCAGTACTTC. Its protein product is CASSIRDGRYEQYF.

V gene TRBV6-2 or TRBV6-3 combines with J gene TRBJ2-3; D is perhaps TRBD2 (5 bases). Germline CDR1 reads MNHEY; CDR2 reads SVGEGT. There are 16 residues in the CDR3. V was cut by 10 bases and J by 2 bases, with 22 bases left in between. CDR3 protein: CAITSSLEAPTDTQYF. As DNA, the CDR3 is TGTGCCATCACCAGCTCACTAGAGGCACCCACAGATACGCAGTATTTT.

The J gene is TRBJ2-6, the V gene TRBV29-1; no clear D gene. With 5 bases removed from V and 2 bases from J, the gap between germline ends came to 10 bases. Looked up from germline, CDR1 is SQVTM and CDR2 is ANQGSEA. The CDR3 covers 14 residues. The CDR3 loop reads CSVSGRTGANVLTF. For the CDR3, the DNA is TGCAGCGTTTCCGGGCGGACTGGGGCCAACGTCCTGACTTTC. The full variable domain, rest sourced from reference TRBV29-1 and TRBJ2-6, is SAVISQKPSRDICQRGTSLTIQCQVDSQVTMMFWYRQQPGQSLTLIATANQGSEATYESGFVIDKFPISRPNLTFSTLTVSNMSPEDSSIYLCSVSGRTGANVLTFGAGSRLTVL.